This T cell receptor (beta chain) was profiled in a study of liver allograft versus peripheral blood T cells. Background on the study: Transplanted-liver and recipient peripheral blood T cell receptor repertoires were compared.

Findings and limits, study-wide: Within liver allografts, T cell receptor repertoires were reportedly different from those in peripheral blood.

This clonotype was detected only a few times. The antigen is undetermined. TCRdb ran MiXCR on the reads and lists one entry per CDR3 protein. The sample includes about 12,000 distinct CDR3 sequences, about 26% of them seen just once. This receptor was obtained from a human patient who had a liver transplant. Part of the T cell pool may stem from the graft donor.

The DNA of the CDR3 is TGCGCCAGCAGGATGGCTATACGGAGGGGGTCTGACTATGGCTACACCTTC. Protein sequence: CASRMAIRRGSDYGYTF. The chain carries TRBV5-1 and TRBJ1-2; TRBD1 is a possible D gene (6 bases). V lost 5 bases and J 3 bases, leaving 23 bases between the germline ends. The CDR3 loop spans 17 amino acids. Per germline, CDR1 SGHRS and CDR2 YFSETQ.